This entry lists 13 T cell receptor beta chains sequenced from one sample in a study of vaccination and CD4 T cells after COVID-19. With the Oncomine TCR Beta short-read assay, DNA from cultured CD4+ T cells was sequenced. Scientists extracted genomic DNA from CD4+ T cells grown in culture. From the PCR reads, TCRdb called clonotypes with MiXCR, one entry per CDR3 protein. The sample consists of around 11,000 distinct CDR3 sequences, roughly 43% of them appearing once. The sample's treatment: roughly 11-day PBMC culture with coronavirus spike peptide pools or control peptides (ViraFEST assay). The collection of CD4+ T cells from the unexposed donor took place before the COVID-19 pandemic (2011-2018). No antigen is known for these receptors. Sequenced sample: CD4+ T cells from blood, cultured in vitro. The receptors were gathered from a human donor in good health.

V is TRBV27 and J is TRBJ1-2, with a tentative D call TRBD1 (5 bases). The germline V and J ends were trimmed by 2 bases and 3 bases, with 7 bases remaining between them. The CDR3 has 13 amino acids. Germline V lookup: CDR1 MNHEY, CDR2 SMNVEV (reference sequence). The CDR3 region is CASSLVGHYGYTF. The CDR3 nucleotides are TGTGCCAGCAGTTTAGTGGGACACTATGGCTACACCTTC.

V and J are TRBV6-1 and TRBJ2-1, with 9 nucleotides matching TRBD1. The CDR3 covers 15 residues. Trimming took 5 bases from V and 4 from J; bases not matched to a gene: 6. Looked up from germline, CDR1 is MNHNS and CDR2 is SASEGT. Written as DNA, the CDR3 is TGTGCCAGCAGTAAACAGGGGGCAGTTTACAATGAGCAGTTCTTC. Translating gives CASSKQGAVYNEQFF.

The rearrangement uses TRBV19 and TRBJ2-3; D not certain. Germline V gene lookup returns CDR1 LNHDA and CDR2 SQIVND (reference sequence). Trimming removed 2 bases at V and 4 bases at J, with 10 bases between. This CDR3 spans 14 amino acids. CDR3 sequence reads: CASSIRPNPDTQYF. DNA for the CDR3: TGTGCCAGTAGTATACGGCCAAATCCAGATACGCAGTATTTT.

The chain couples TRBV7-3 to TRBJ1-1, with D unresolved. The V end was cut by 1 base, the J end by 0 bases, with 3 bases between. Looked up from germline, CDR1 is SGHTA and CDR2 is FQGTGA. The CDR3 is made up of 13 amino acids. As DNA, the CDR3 is TGTGCCAGCAGCTTAAAGGTGAACACTGAAGCTTTCTTT. This encodes CASSLKVNTEAFF.

The V gene is TRBV7-8, the J gene TRBJ2-1; possibly TRBD1 for D (5 bases). Between the trimmed V and J ends, which lost 1 base and 6 bases, there was a span of 13 bases. The CDR3 is made up of 15 amino acids. Germline CDR1 and CDR2: SGHVS and FQNEAQ. The CDR3 spells CASSLGTQKINEQFF. The CDR3 DNA sequence: TGTGCCAGCAGCTTAGGGACACAAAAAATCAATGAGCAGTTCTTC.

This clonotype has a handful of counts. Sequence at one end of the junction differs from germline and may be a read error. V and J are TRBV7-3 and TRBJ2-5; weak D call: TRBD1 (7 bases). The germline V gene encodes CDR1 SGHTA and CDR2 FQGTGA. The CDR3 totals 15 residues. The CDR3 DNA reads as TGTGCCAGCAGCGCGCAGGGGGGCGCAGGGGAGACTCAGTACTTC. Its translation is CASSAQGGAGETQYF.

J is TRBJ2-5 and V is TRBV12-3 or TRBV12-4, with D perhaps matching TRBD2 (6 bases). The CDR3 totals 13 residues. Trimming stripped 0 bases from V and 5 bases from J, with 7 bases between. CDR3 DNA: TGTGCCAGCAGTTTAGCGGAGGGGGAGACCCAGTACTTC. Translating gives CASSLAEGETQYF.

V gene TRBV6-1 combines with J gene TRBJ2-7; TRBD2 agrees at 8 bases. V lost 6 bases and J lost 4; bases outside the gene matches: 8. CDR1 is MNHNS and CDR2 is SASEGT in the germline V gene. This CDR3 is built from 14 residues. The chain's CDR3 is CASRGLVKRYEQYF. The CDR3 coding sequence is TGTGCCAGCAGGGGACTAGTGAAGAGGTACGAGCAGTACTTC.

This clonotype has only one observation. This chain links TRBV7-6 with TRBJ1-1; the D is unclear. Trimming took 2 bases from V and 6 from J, leaving 10 bases between them. The germline V gene encodes CDR1 SGHVS and CDR2 FNYEAQ. The CDR3 length is 13 residues. The CDR3 sequence: CASSLRREAEAFF. The CDR3 DNA is TGTGCCAGCAGCTTACGACGGGAAGCTGAAGCTTTCTTT. The full variable domain, rest sourced from reference TRBV7-6 and TRBJ1-1, is GAGVSQSPRYKVTKRGQDVALRCDPISGHVSLYWYRQALGQGPEFLTYFNYEAQQDKSGLPNDRFSAERPEGSISTLTIQRTEQRDSAMYRCASSLRREAEAFFGQGTRLTVV.

This rearrangement joins TRBV14 to TRBJ2-7; no firm D call. The germline V gene has CDR1 SGHDN and CDR2 FVKESK. CDR3 length: 14 amino acids. V shed 2 bases and J shed 3 bases, with 11 bases lying between them. The CDR3 nucleotides are TGTGCCAGCAGCCAAATCAACAGCCTCTACGAGCAGTACTTC. Protein sequence: CASSQINSLYEQYF.

The chain couples TRBV28 to TRBJ2-3; 7 positions match TRBD2. J was trimmed by 4 bases and V by 7 bases; bases with no gene match: 11. The CDR3 is 15 amino acids. CDR1 MDHEN and CDR2 SYDVKM come from the germline V gene. CDR3 region: CASTRGGSLADTQYF. CDR3 sequence (DNA): TGTGCCAGCACCCGGGGCGGGAGCCTGGCAGATACGCAGTATTTT.

The table lists this clonotype with a few counts. The chain uses TRBV6-2 or TRBV6-3 and TRBJ2-5, with 15 positions matching TRBD2. This CDR3 spans 19 amino acids. V lost 6 bases and J lost 5; bases outside the gene matches: 16. Per germline, CDR1 MNHEY and CDR2 SVGEGT. For the CDR3, the DNA is TGTGCCAGCAGACGATTCAGGACCGGGACTAGCGGGAGGTCTGAGACCCAGTACTTC. Translating gives CASRRFRTGTSGRSETQYF.

This clonotype qualifies as medium-sized. This chain connects TRBV28 to TRBJ1-5; 10 bases align to TRBD1. Germline V lookup: CDR1 MDHEN, CDR2 SYDVKM. The CDR3 is 15 amino acids. The V segment lost 3 bases and the J segment 6 bases; nucleotides outside the gene matches: 5. CDR3 bases: TGTGCCAGCAGTTTGCCGGGACAGGGGACTCAGCCCCAGCATTTT. It is translated as CASSLPGQGTQPQHF. Full variable domain (missing parts from reference TRBV28 and TRBJ1-5): DVKVTQSSRYLVKRTGEKVFLECVQDMDHENMFWYRQDPGLGLRLIYFSYDVKMKEKGDIPEGYSVSREKKERFSLILESASTNQTSMYLCASSLPGQGTQPQHFGDGTRLSIL.